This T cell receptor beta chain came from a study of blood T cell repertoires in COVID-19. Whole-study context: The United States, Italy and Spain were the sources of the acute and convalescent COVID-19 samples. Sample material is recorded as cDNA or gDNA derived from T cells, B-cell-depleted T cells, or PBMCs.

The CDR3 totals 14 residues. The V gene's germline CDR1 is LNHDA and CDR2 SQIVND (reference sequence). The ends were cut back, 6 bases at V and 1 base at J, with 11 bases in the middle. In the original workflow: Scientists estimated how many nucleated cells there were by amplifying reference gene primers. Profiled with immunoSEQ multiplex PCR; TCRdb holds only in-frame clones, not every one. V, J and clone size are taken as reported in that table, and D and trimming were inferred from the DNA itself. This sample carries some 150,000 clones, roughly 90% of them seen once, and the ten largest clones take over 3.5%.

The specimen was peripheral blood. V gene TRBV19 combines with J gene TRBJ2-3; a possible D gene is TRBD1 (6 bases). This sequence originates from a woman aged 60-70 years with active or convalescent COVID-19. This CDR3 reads CASSSPGGTDTQYF. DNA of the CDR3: TGTGCCAGTAGCTCCCCAGGGGGCACAGATACGCAGTATTTT. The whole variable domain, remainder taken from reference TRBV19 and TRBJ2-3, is DGGITQSPKYLFRKEGQNVTLSCEQNLNHDAMYWYRQDPGQGLRLIYYSQIVNDFQKGDIAEGYSVSREKKESFPLTVTSAQKNPTAFYLCASSSPGGTDTQYFGPGTRLTVL.